The 26 T cell receptor beta chains given below trace back to one sample, sequenced in a study of CD8+ T cells in alopecia areata. After isolation, RNA underwent reverse transcription to generate cDNA as the sequencing template. Method: immunoSEQ multiplex PCR; TCRdb's copy keeps in-frame clones and lacks some. The sample has 150,000 to 200,000 clones; 51% are singletons. Treatment defined: oral pan-JAK inhibitor, 5-10 mg twice daily. The material was CD8+ T cells sorted from blood, obtained around week 54, from a patient treated with tofacitinib. The receptors were sampled from a human donor with alopecia areata.

The CDR3 sequence: CASSLGRGGAVDTQYF. The CDR3 DNA is TGTGCCAGCAGCTTGGGCCGCGGGGGGGCCGTAGATACGCAGTATTTT. The J gene is TRBJ2-3, the V gene TRBV5-4, with TRBD2 matching 9 bases. The length of the CDR3 is 16 residues. Germline V CDR1 and CDR2: SGHNT, YYREEE (reference sequence). V trimming: 0 bases; J trimming: 5 bases; junction bases outside the gene matches: 7.

The rearrangement joins TRBV6-5 to TRBJ1-5, with 7 bases matching TRBD1. The CDR3 totals 14 residues. The germline gives CDR1 MNHEY, CDR2 SVGAGI. V dropped 5 bases and J dropped 6; count of bases not matched to a gene: 7. CDR3 sequence reads: CASSHRQGSQPQHF. DNA for the CDR3: TGTGCCAGCAGTCACCGACAGGGCAGTCAGCCCCAGCATTTT.

This clone was counted between two and nine times. The chain links TRBV5-1 to TRBJ1-1; perhaps TRBD1 as D (6 bases). This CDR3 has 13 amino acids. The V end was cut by 8 bases, the J end by 4 bases, with 15 bases between. From germline, CDR1 is SGHRS and CDR2 YFSETQ. The CDR3 DNA reads as TGCGCCAGTAAGCCCGGCAGGGGCACTGAAGCTTTCTTT. It codes for CASKPGRGTEAFF.

The chain joins TRBV15 to TRBJ1-6; possible D gene TRBD1, 5 bases. Germline CDR1 LNHNV, CDR2 YYDKDF (reference sequence). There are 15 residues in the CDR3. The ends were cut back, 4 bases at V and 9 bases at J, with 16 bases in the middle. The CDR3 bases are TGTGCCACCAGCACCGACAGAGGCGTGGGTTCACCCCTCCACTTT. Its translation is CATSTDRGVGSPLHF.

The V and J genes are TRBV27 and TRBJ2-3; the D is unclear. Trimming pared 5 bases from V and 4 bases from J, leaving 7 bases between. Germline values: CDR1 MNHEY, CDR2 SMNVEV (reference sequence). This CDR3 region has 12 residues. CDR3 coding DNA: TGTGCCAGCAGTACAGCCTCAGATACGCAGTATTTT. This encodes CASSTASDTQYF.

V and J are TRBV6-1 and TRBJ2-2, with 7 bases fitting TRBD2. Unmatched junction bases numbered 6, after V lost 6 bases and J lost 2 bases. Germline CDR1 is MNHNS and CDR2 is SASEGT. This CDR3 spans 15 amino acids. The CDR3 reads CASSPQRGNTGELFF. In DNA form, the CDR3 reads TGTGCCAGCAGCCCCCAGCGGGGAAACACCGGGGAGCTGTTTTTT.

Only a few counts were recorded for this clone. The genes are TRBV29-1 and TRBJ2-5, with D perhaps being TRBD1 or TRBD2 (6 bases each). The CDR3 sequence is 13 residues long. V lost 6 bases to trimming and J lost 5 bases, with 16 bases between them. Per germline, CDR1 SQVTM and CDR2 ANQGSEA. CDR3 amino acids: CSVAPGGEETQYF. Written as DNA, the CDR3 is TGCAGCGTGGCACCCGGGGGCGAGGAGACCCAGTACTTC.

This clone was observed a handful of times. V and J are TRBV6-5 and TRBJ1-1; possible D gene TRBD1, 5 bases. V was clipped by 6 bases and J by 6 bases, with 14 bases between them. Germline-derived CDR1 and CDR2 are MNHEY and SVGAGI. The CDR3 is made up of 13 amino acids. Written as DNA, the CDR3 is TGTGCCAGCAGCCAAACCGGGGCTGCTGAAGCTTTCTTT. Encoded protein: CASSQTGAAEAFF.

In its sample, this clone was seen a few times. CDR3 DNA: TGCAGCGTCCGGGACTTTCAGTACCAAGAGACCCAGTACTTC. Its protein is CSVRDFQYQETQYF. V is TRBV29-1 and J is TRBJ2-5; possibly TRBD2 for D (6 bases). The CDR3 extends over 14 amino acids. Germline V lookup: CDR1 SQVTM, CDR2 ANQGSEA. V was trimmed by 6 bases and J by 0 bases, leaving 14 bases between them.

The table lists this clone with a few counts. This chain joins TRBV30 and TRBJ1-1; 9 bases are shared with TRBD1. The CDR3 covers 14 residues. Germline CDR1 and CDR2: GTSNPN and SVGIG (reference sequence). V lost 4 bases to trimming and J lost 1 base; unmatched junction nucleotides: 4. The CDR3 nucleotides are TGTGCCTGGAACCTGGACAGGGGGAACACTGAAGCTTTCTTT. Amino acids: CAWNLDRGNTEAFF.

The V gene is TRBV4-1, the J gene TRBJ1-1; 8 bases are shared with TRBD1. V lost 3 bases and J lost 7; bases outside the gene matches: 10. Germline CDR1 and CDR2: MGHRA and YSYEKL. The CDR3 loop spans 15 amino acids. The CDR3 DNA reads as TGCGCCAGCAGCCACGTGGGACAGGTTTACAGTGAAGCTTTCTTT. Translating gives CASSHVGQVYSEAFF.

This chain joins TRBV30 and TRBJ2-5, with D unresolved. Germline V lookup: CDR1 GTSNPN, CDR2 SVGIG (reference sequence). The CDR3 extends over 13 amino acids. The V end was cut by 1 base, the J end by 5 bases, with 11 bases between. CDR3 sequence: CAWSGSAGETQYF. CDR3 bases: TGTGCCTGGAGTGGGTCAGCCGGGGAGACCCAGTACTTC. The full variable domain, completed using reference TRBV30 and TRBJ2-5, is SQTIHQWPATLVQPVGSPLSLECTVEGTSNPNLYWYRQAAGRGLQLLFYSVGIGQISSEVPQNLSASRPQDRQFILSSKKLLLSDSGFYLCAWSGSAGETQYFGPGTRLLVL.

Notes on this clone: In the same sample, other DNA sequences code for this CDR3. DNA of the CDR3: TGTGCCAGTAGTATTGCGAGGGGCACTGAAGCTTTCTTT. It encodes CASSIARGTEAFF. This chain uses TRBV19 with TRBJ1-1; tentative D call: TRBD1 (5 bases). This CDR3 contains 13 residues. Deletions cut 3 bases from V and 4 bases from J, with 9 bases between. Germline V CDR1 and CDR2: LNHDA, SQIVND (reference sequence).

This chain connects TRBV29-1 to TRBJ1-2; 8 bases fit TRBD1. Per the germline V gene, CDR1 is SQVTM and CDR2 is ANQGSEA. This CDR3 has 11 amino acids. The J segment lost 6 bases and the V segment lost 7 bases, leaving 4 bases of the junction unmatched. CDR3 amino acids: CSARTGNGYTF. CDR3 bases: TGCAGCGCTCGGACAGGGAATGGCTACACCTTC.

Only a few counts were recorded for this clone. The chain links TRBV4-2 to TRBJ2-1; 9 bases line up with TRBD2. Germline-derived CDR1 and CDR2 are LGHNA and YNFKEQ. The CDR3 is 16 amino acids. Unmatched junction bases numbered 8, after V lost 0 bases and J lost 8 bases. DNA of the CDR3: TGTGCCAGCAGCCAAGACTCCGGGACTAGCTTCGATGAGCAGTTCTTC. Translating it yields CASSQDSGTSFDEQFF.

The rearrangement links TRBV13 to TRBJ1-6, with 7 bases identical to TRBD1. The CDR3 consists of 16 residues. V dropped 5 bases and J dropped 6; count of bases not matched to a gene: 10. The germline gives CDR1 PRHDT, CDR2 FYEKMQ (reference sequence). The CDR3 loop reads CASSGSTGYSNSPLHF. CDR3 sequence (DNA): TGTGCCAGCAGCGGATCGACAGGGTACAGTAATTCACCCCTCCACTTT.

The CDR3: CASSAGEGANQPQHF. DNA of the CDR3: TGTGCCAGCAGTGCAGGCGAGGGGGCCAATCAGCCCCAGCATTTT. The chain employs TRBV2 and TRBJ1-5, with 7 bases identical to TRBD1. V gave up 4 bases and J gave up 3 bases; unmatched junction bases: 6. CDR1 is SNHLY, CDR2 FYNNEI, per germline. There are 15 residues in the CDR3.

V usage is TRBV6-5 and J usage is TRBJ1-1; 7 nucleotides align to TRBD1. Germline CDR1 reads MNHEY; CDR2 reads SVGAGI. After removal of 6 bases from V and 5 bases from J, the junction contained 9 bases not matched to a gene. The CDR3 loop spans 14 amino acids. Here the CDR3 DNA reads TGTGCCAGCAGCCACAGGGGAGGATATACTGAAGCTTTCTTT. Translation: CASSHRGGYTEAFF.

A note on this clone: Germline and junction disagree at one end, which may indicate a read error. The genes are TRBV29-1 and TRBJ2-1; a possible D gene is TRBD1 (5 bases). From germline, CDR1 is SQVTM and CDR2 ANQGSEA. The CDR3 loop spans 11 amino acids. The CDR3 loop reads CSVESLTEILF. The CDR3 DNA reads TGCAGCGTTGAAAGTCTGACAGAGATACTCTTC.

The chain joins TRBV6-5 to TRBJ2-3, with TRBD2 matching 13 bases. The germline V gene has CDR1 MNHEY and CDR2 SVGAGI. The CDR3 extends over 15 amino acids. J gave up 5 bases and V 6 bases, and 5 bases lay outside the gene matches. CDR3 in DNA: TGTGCCAGCAGCTATCGGACTAGCGGGGGAGATACGCAGTATTTT. This gives the protein CASSYRTSGGDTQYF.

The chain joins TRBV15 to TRBJ2-1, with D possibly matching TRBD2 (5 bases). Trimming took 6 bases from V and 4 from J, leaving 7 bases between them. Germline-derived CDR1 and CDR2 are LNHNV and YYDKDF (reference sequence). This CDR3 is built from 12 residues. This chain's CDR3 is CATRGLYNEQFF. The CDR3 region has the DNA TGTGCCACCAGAGGACTGTACAATGAGCAGTTCTTC. The variable domain in full, with the rest retrieved from reference TRBV15 and TRBJ2-1, is DAMVIQNPRYQVTQFGKPVTLSCSQTLNHNVMYWYQQKSSQAPKLLFHYYDKDFNNEADTPDNFQSRRPNTSFCFLDIRSPGLGDTAMYLCATRGLYNEQFFGPGTRLTVL.

The chain employs TRBV5-6 and TRBJ1-5; 11 bases match TRBD1. The junction had 0 bases not matched to a gene; V was cut back by 3 bases and J by 7 bases. The CDR3 is 13 amino acids. Germline V gene sequence: CDR1 SGHDT, CDR2 YYEEEE. CDR3 coding DNA: TGTGCCAGCAGCTGGGACAGGGGGCAGCCCCAGCATTTT. Encoded protein: CASSWDRGQPQHF.

This clone has only a few counts. The CDR3 bases are TGTGCCTGGAGTGAAGGGGATACGCAGTATTTT. It yields the protein CAWSEGDTQYF. The chain combines TRBV30 with TRBJ2-3; unclear D gene. The length of the CDR3 is 11 residues. V was clipped by 1 base and J by 6 bases, with 5 bases between them. Germline CDR1 GTSNPN, CDR2 SVGIG (reference sequence). Looking up the rest from reference TRBV30 and TRBJ2-3 gives the full variable domain: SQTIHQWPATLVQPVGSPLSLECTVEGTSNPNLYWYRQAAGRGLQLLFYSVGIGQISSEVPQNLSASRPQDRQFILSSKKLLLSDSGFYLCAWSEGDTQYFGPGTRLTVL.

The chain carries TRBV25-1 and TRBJ2-7; possibly TRBD1 for D (6 bases). The CDR3 has 14 amino acids. Trimming took 3 bases from V and 7 from J, leaving 16 bases between them. In germline, CDR1 is MGHDK, CDR2 SYGVNS. The CDR3 bases are TGTGCCAGCAGTGATTCTCAGGGGCTTGTTGAGCAGTACTTC. Its protein is CASSDSQGLVEQYF.

This rearrangement joins TRBV5-1 to TRBJ2-5; TRBD2 matches at 7 bases. V shed 0 bases and J 3 bases; nucleotides not matched to a gene: 11. CDR1 and CDR2 (germline): SGHRS, YFSETQ. CDR3 length equals 17 residues. In nucleotides, the CDR3 is TGCGCCAGCAGCTTGGGGGTACTAGCGCCAATAGAAGAGACCCAGTACTTC. As protein: CASSLGVLAPIEETQYF.

CDR3 DNA sequence: TGCGCCAGCAGCGAGTTCGTGGGGACCTCGGGAGAGACCCAGTACTTC. It encodes CASSEFVGTSGETQYF. The rearrangement joins TRBV4-1 to TRBJ2-5; perhaps D is TRBD1 or TRBD2 (5 bases each). In germline, CDR1 is MGHRA, CDR2 YSYEKL. The length of the CDR3 is 16 residues. The germline V and J ends were trimmed by 5 bases and 4 bases, with 20 bases remaining between them.